Below, 16 T cell receptor beta chains from the same sample are listed, as sequenced in a study of technical replicates of blood from a handful of donors. The repertoire was sequenced with immunoSEQ multiplex PCR; TCRdb's copy has only in-frame clones and lacks some. Altogether around 62,000 clones are present, approximately 97% being singletons, with the ten largest covering over 0.2%. Material: T cells isolated from PBMCs. These TCRs come from a human donor in good health.

This CDR3 is CASLADRGFQPQHF. CDR3 sequence (DNA): TGTGCCAGCCTAGCGGACAGGGGCTTCCAGCCCCAGCATTTT. The V gene is TRBV28, the J gene TRBJ1-5; TRBD1 matches 9 bases. Germline V gene lookup returns CDR1 MDHEN and CDR2 SYDVKM. The junction had 9 bases not matched to a gene; V was cut back by 8 bases and J by 7 bases. The length of the CDR3 is 14 residues.

J is TRBJ2-1 and V is TRBV9; 10 bases match TRBD2. Per the germline V gene, CDR1 is SGDLS and CDR2 is YYNGEE. The CDR3 has 16 amino acids. With V trimmed by 6 bases and J by 0 bases, 6 bases remained unmatched. The CDR3 nucleotides read TGTGCCAGCACTTCGGGACTAGCGATCTCCTACAATGAGCAGTTCTTC. Its translation: CASTSGLAISYNEQFF.

The rearrangement joins TRBV6-6 to TRBJ1-2; D is ambiguous. This CDR3 region has 14 residues. The V gene lost 0 bases and the J gene lost 7 bases, with 12 bases spanning the gap. From germline, CDR1 is MNHNY and CDR2 SVGAGI (reference sequence). The CDR3 DNA reads as TGTGCCAGCAGTTACTCTGGGAGTTTAATTGGCTACACCTTC. Translating it yields CASSYSGSLIGYTF.

The CDR3 region has the DNA TGTGCCAGCAGCTTCAGACAGGGGGCGATGGGAAACACCATATATTTT. Residues: CASSFRQGAMGNTIYF. The gene calls are TRBV5-4 and TRBJ1-3, with 10 positions matching TRBD1. Germline CDR1 SGHNT, CDR2 YYREEE (reference sequence). V shed 2 bases, J shed 4 bases, and the junction held 6 bases outside the gene matches. CDR3 size: 16 residues.

This rearrangement joins TRBV9 to TRBJ2-2; tentatively, D is TRBD1 (6 bases). The V end lost 2 bases, the J end lost 3 bases, and 8 bases lay between the germline ends. The CDR3 is 14 amino acids. Germline V gene sequence: CDR1 SGDLS, CDR2 YYNGEE. The CDR3 DNA is TGTGCCAGCAGCGTGGGGACATACACCGGGGAGCTGTTTTTT. This encodes CASSVGTYTGELFF.

This clone was seen once. The chain carries TRBV19 and TRBJ1-5; maybe TRBD1 (5 bases). The CDR3 length is 13 residues. Trimming left V 7 bases short and J 5 bases short, with 12 bases between. Germline V CDR1 and CDR2: LNHDA, SQIVND (reference sequence). The DNA for the CDR3 is TGTGCCAGTACCTCTGACAGCCATCAGCCCCAGCATTTT. This sequence encodes CASTSDSHQPQHF.

This sequence joins TRBV9 and TRBJ1-2, with D perhaps matching TRBD1 (6 bases). Germline loops: CDR1 SGDLS, CDR2 YYNGEE. V lost 1 base, J lost 4 bases, and 14 bases lay in between. The CDR3 runs to 15 residues. The CDR3 is CASSVMWGQGYGYTF. CDR3 DNA sequence: TGTGCCAGCAGCGTAATGTGGGGACAAGGCTATGGCTACACCTTC.

This clone has a handful of counts. The DNA of the CDR3 is TGTGCCAGCAGCCTACGGACTAGCGGGATAACATATGAGCAGTTCTTC. This encodes CASSLRTSGITYEQFF. The chain couples TRBV7-8 to TRBJ2-1; 12 bases map to TRBD2. This CDR3 region has 16 residues. Germline CDR1 and CDR2: SGHVS and FQNEAQ. Trimming cost V 5 bases and J 8 bases; bases outside gene matches: 10.

The chain joins TRBV5-1 to TRBJ2-7, with D perhaps TRBD2 (5 bases). V shed 1 base and J shed 3 bases, with 11 bases lying between them. The germline gives CDR1 SGHRS, CDR2 YFSETQ. This CDR3 comprises 14 residues. This CDR3 is CASSLSSDYYEQYF. CDR3 coding DNA: TGCGCCAGCAGCTTGAGTAGCGATTACTACGAGCAGTACTTC.

V usage is TRBV5-1 and J usage is TRBJ2-3, with TRBD1 matching over 10 bases. The length of the CDR3 is 16 residues. Unmatched junction bases numbered 6, after V lost 2 bases and J lost 3 bases. In germline, CDR1 is SGHRS, CDR2 YFSETQ. In DNA, the CDR3 is TGCGCCAGCAGCTTAGGACAGGGGGTTAAGACAGATACGCAGTATTTT. This codes for CASSLGQGVKTDTQYF.

In this sample, this clone turned up once. V usage is TRBV30 and J usage is TRBJ2-7, with TRBD2 identical over 11 bases. Trimming removed 4 bases from V and 0 bases from J; junction bases left unmatched: 5. Germline loops: CDR1 GTSNPN, CDR2 SVGIG (reference sequence). CDR3 size: 15 residues. CDR3 amino acids: CAWNVAGGTSYEQYF. CDR3 DNA: TGTGCCTGGAACGTAGCGGGGGGGACCTCCTACGAGCAGTACTTC.

The V gene is TRBV27, the J gene TRBJ2-2; TRBD2 aligns across 7 bases. This CDR3 comprises 14 residues. Trimming took 10 bases from V and 7 from J; bases not matched to a gene: 12. From germline, CDR1 is MNHEY and CDR2 SMNVEV (reference sequence). CDR3 protein: CATFPFGGSGELFF. Here the CDR3 DNA reads TGTGCCACCTTTCCTTTCGGGGGGAGCGGGGAGCTGTTTTTT.

This chain connects TRBV10-3 to TRBJ1-3, with 7 bases matching TRBD1. The CDR3 runs to 13 residues. Trimming at V came to 9 bases and at J to 2 bases, leaving 4 bases not matched to a gene. Per germline, CDR1 ENHRY and CDR2 SYGVKD. CDR3 nucleotides: TGTGCCATTAGACAGGGAACTGGAAACACCATATATTTT. Translating it yields CAIRQGTGNTIYF.

This clone is a singleton in its sample. The chain couples TRBV27 to TRBJ1-1; D not certain. Deletions cut 6 bases from V and 5 bases from J, with 10 bases between. The CDR3 consists of 12 residues. The germline gives CDR1 MNHEY, CDR2 SMNVEV (reference sequence). The CDR3 loop is CASRQGGTEAFF. The DNA for the CDR3 is TGTGCCAGCAGGCAAGGAGGAACTGAAGCTTTCTTT.

This clone was seen just once. The chain has TRBV5-1 and TRBJ2-5; D is perhaps TRBD1 (5 bases). Germline values: CDR1 SGHRS, CDR2 YFSETQ. The ends were cut back, 2 bases at V and 5 bases at J, with 19 bases in the middle. The CDR3 sequence is 16 residues long. CDR3 protein: CASSFAGRQPGETQYF. DNA of the CDR3: TGCGCCAGCAGCTTTGCCGGCAGACAGCCCGGGGAGACCCAGTACTTC. Drawing the rest from reference TRBV5-1 and TRBJ2-5, the complete variable domain is KAGVTQTPRYLIKTRGQQVTLSCSPISGHRSVSWYQQTPGQGLQFLFEYFSETQRNKGNFPGRFSGRQFSNSRSEMNVSTLELGDSALYLCASSFAGRQPGETQYFGPGTRLLVL.

The rearrangement links TRBV25-1 to TRBJ1-5; TRBD1 agrees at 7 bases. The V gene end was trimmed by 5 bases and the J gene end by 4 bases; junction bases not matched to a gene: 5. Germline V gene lookup returns CDR1 MGHDK and CDR2 SYGVNS. The CDR3 consists of 14 residues. Here the CDR3 reads CASSSGTENQPQHF. DNA for the CDR3: TGTGCCAGCAGTTCCGGGACAGAGAATCAGCCCCAGCATTTT.